This TCR beta chain was recovered during a study of ipilimumab plus nivolumab after autologous stem cell transplantation (dated by TCRdb to about 2021). Concerning the study at large: The median number of doses received by trial patients was four or five for ipilimumab and about 8 for nivolumab. High-risk transplant-naive patients and patients relapsing within 3 years of a first autologous transplant were included in the myeloma cohort. Patients in the trial were undergoing autologous transplant and had high-risk diffuse large B cell lymphoma, mature T cell lymphoma, or multiple myeloma. The intent-to-treat population of the trial was made up of 30 to 40 patients.

From the germline V gene, CDR1 is SGHVS and CDR2 is FQNEAQ. There are 15 amino acids in the CDR3, from cysteine to phenylalanine inclusive. Solely the CDR3 DNA is kept, with 45 bases framed from the first base. V loses 1 base, J loses 2 bases, and the germline ends lie 8 bases apart. Points the paper makes about the study in general: The authors stated that profiles of the T cell receptor repertoire, regulatory T cell phenotype and gut microbiota provided a biologic rationale for studying this approach further. The authors concluded that combined checkpoint inhibition appeared tolerable when used as consolidation after transplant.

As to this clone: Its antigen remains undetermined. No base qualities exist here, and no much larger clone lies one base off it.

Ipilimumab was given at 1 mg/kg intravenously on day 1 of selected weeks, and checkpoint therapy started 14 to 28 days after autologous transplant. Nivolumab was given at 3 mg/kg intravenously on day 1 of weeks 1, 4, 7, 10, and every two weeks through week 26. The study was a Phase Ib clinical trial testing combined checkpoint inhibition with ipilimumab and nivolumab as consolidation after autologous stem cell transplantation. Receptor libraries were prepared by the immunoSEQ multiplex PCR assay. This is the immuneACCESS table as TCRdb keeps it, with only in-frame sequences that have V and J called. A part of the clones is gone; compared with another copy, unresolved V genes explain less than half, and the rest is unexplained. This sample gives some 41,000 clones in total; almost 95% of them show up just once. Of the sample, approximately 1% falls within the top ten clones.

The receptor was isolated from a male donor with multiple myeloma. Recombination joined TRBV7-8 with TRBJ2-2, and possibly TRBD1, on 5 matching bases. The specimen comprised PBMCs, sampled in a trial of ipilimumab plus nivolumab as post-transplant consolidation. CDR3 loop: CASSLGQSNTGELFF. DNA sequence: TGTGCCAGCAGCTTAGGACAGAGTAACACCGGGGAGCTGTTTTTT.